The 6 T cell receptor beta chains listed next were all sequenced from one sample in a study of cytomegalovirus exposure and HLA in healthy donors. 13 Jbeta primers and 60 Vbeta primers were used for the PCR. The assay was immunoSEQ multiplex PCR, and TCRdb's table has in-frame clones only and misses some. The sample has about 130,000 clones, around 69% seen once. Material: PBMCs. Receptor source: a human donor in good health.

The chain recombines TRBV2 with TRBJ1-6; 9 nucleotides agree with TRBD1. Germline CDR1 SNHLY, CDR2 FYNNEI. V lost 4 bases, J lost 0 bases, and 7 bases stayed unmatched. This CDR3 is built from 18 residues. CDR3 coding DNA: TGTGCCAGCAGTGTAGACGGGACAGGGAGCTCCTATAATTCACCCCTCCACTTT. As protein: CASSVDGTGSSYNSPLHF.

This clone was counted only a few times. The CDR3 DNA is TGTGCCAGCAGTTTAGGAAGACTAGCGGGAGTTTACAATGAGCAGTTCTTC. It is translated as CASSLGRLAGVYNEQFF. The chain is built from TRBV27 and TRBJ2-1; 12 positions agree with TRBD2. CDR1 is MNHEY and CDR2 is SMNVEV in the germline V gene (reference sequence). After removal of 2 bases from V and 4 bases from J, the junction contained 6 bases not matched to a gene. The length of the CDR3 is 17 residues.

This rearrangement joins TRBV5-1 to TRBJ1-5; D possibly corresponds to TRBD1 (5 bases). This CDR3 contains 14 residues. Deletions cut 0 bases from V and 5 bases from J, with 9 bases between. CDR1 SGHRS and CDR2 YFSETQ come from the germline V gene. CDR3: CASSLGGVDQPQHF. DNA for the CDR3: TGCGCCAGCAGCTTGGGGGGCGTCGATCAGCCCCAGCATTTT.

The chain combines TRBV19 with TRBJ1-2; D is ambiguous. Trimming removed 6 bases at V and 7 bases at J, with 15 bases between. Germline CDR1 is LNHDA and CDR2 is SQIVND (reference sequence). The CDR3 consists of 13 residues. DNA for the CDR3: TGTGCCAGTAGCGTTACAGCCGCAGGTGGCTACACCTTC. Its protein product is CASSVTAAGGYTF.

V is TRBV4-2 and J is TRBJ2-1, with a tentative D call TRBD2 (6 bases). Germline V gene data show CDR1 as LGHNA and CDR2 as YNFKEQ. This CDR3 has 17 amino acids. V was clipped by 2 bases and J by 3 bases, with 17 bases between them. The CDR3 DNA sequence: TGTGCCAGCAGCCAACGCACGGGGGAGGCCTTCTACAATGAGCAGTTCTTC. This encodes CASSQRTGEAFYNEQFF.

This sequence joins TRBV28 and TRBJ2-5; the D gene is possibly TRBD2 (6 bases). The CDR3 spans 16 residues. CDR1 is MDHEN and CDR2 is SYDVKM in the germline V gene. V shed 4 bases and J shed 5 bases, with 20 bases lying between them. This CDR3 is CASSSSVGWGVETQYF. In DNA form, the CDR3 reads TGTGCCAGCAGTTCCTCCGTCGGATGGGGGGTGGAGACCCAGTACTTC.